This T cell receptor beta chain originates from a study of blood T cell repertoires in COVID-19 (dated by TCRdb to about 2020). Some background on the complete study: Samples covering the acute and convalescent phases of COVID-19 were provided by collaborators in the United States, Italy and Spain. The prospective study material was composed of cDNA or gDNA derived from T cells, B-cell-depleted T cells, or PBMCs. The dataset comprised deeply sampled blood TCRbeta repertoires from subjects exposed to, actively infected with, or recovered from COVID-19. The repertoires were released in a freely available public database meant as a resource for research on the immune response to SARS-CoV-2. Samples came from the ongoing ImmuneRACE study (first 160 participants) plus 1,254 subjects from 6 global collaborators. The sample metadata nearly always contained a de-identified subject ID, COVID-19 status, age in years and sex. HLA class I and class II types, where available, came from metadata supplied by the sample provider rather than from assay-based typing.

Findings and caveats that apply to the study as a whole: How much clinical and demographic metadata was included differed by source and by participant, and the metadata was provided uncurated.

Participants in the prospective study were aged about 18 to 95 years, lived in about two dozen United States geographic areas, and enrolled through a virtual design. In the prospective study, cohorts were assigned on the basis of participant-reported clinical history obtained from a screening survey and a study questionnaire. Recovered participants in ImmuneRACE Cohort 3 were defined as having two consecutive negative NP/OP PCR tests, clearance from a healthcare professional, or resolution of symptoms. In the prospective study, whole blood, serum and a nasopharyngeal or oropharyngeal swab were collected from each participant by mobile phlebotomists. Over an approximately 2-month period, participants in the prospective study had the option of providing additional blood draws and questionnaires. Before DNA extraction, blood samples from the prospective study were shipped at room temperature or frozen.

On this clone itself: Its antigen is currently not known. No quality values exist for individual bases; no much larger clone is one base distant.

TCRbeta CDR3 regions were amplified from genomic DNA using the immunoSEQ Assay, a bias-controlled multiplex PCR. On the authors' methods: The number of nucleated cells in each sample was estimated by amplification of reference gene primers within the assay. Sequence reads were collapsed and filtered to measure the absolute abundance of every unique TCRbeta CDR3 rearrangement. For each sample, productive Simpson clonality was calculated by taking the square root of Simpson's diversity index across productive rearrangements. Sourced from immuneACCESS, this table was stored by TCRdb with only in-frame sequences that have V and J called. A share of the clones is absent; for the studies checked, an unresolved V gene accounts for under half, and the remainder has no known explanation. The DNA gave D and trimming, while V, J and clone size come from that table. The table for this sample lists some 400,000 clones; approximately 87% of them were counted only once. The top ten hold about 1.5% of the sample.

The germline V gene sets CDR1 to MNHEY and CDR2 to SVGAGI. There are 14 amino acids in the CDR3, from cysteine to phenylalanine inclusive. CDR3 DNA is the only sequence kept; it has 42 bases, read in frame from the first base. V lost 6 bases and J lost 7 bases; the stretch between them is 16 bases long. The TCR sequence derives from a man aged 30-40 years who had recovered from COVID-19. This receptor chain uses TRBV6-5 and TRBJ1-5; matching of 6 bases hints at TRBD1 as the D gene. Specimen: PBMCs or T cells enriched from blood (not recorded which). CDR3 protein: CASRETGRGQPQHF. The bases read TGTGCCAGCAGAGAGACAGGCCGAGGGCAGCCCCAGCATTTT.